These 31 T cell receptor beta chains were all obtained from the same sample, sequenced in a study of blood T cells in healthy people across ages. Through a sample-barcoded 5' primer and a J-beta primer mix, a second PCR was run for roughly 7 to 11 cycles. Using its own MiXCR run on the 5' RACE reads, TCRdb lists one record per CDR3 protein. The sample records about a million distinct CDR3 sequences, roughly 47% being singletons. Sequenced material: blood. These receptors all come from a woman in her sixties in good health.

This clonotype was counted a few times. The J gene is TRBJ2-4, the V gene TRBV4-3; tentatively, D is TRBD2 (5 bases). The DNA end lines up better with TRBJ2-7; the J call may be wrong. Germline CDR1 LGHNA, CDR2 YSLEER. The CDR3 runs to 16 residues. Here the CDR3 DNA reads TGCGCCAGCAGCCAAGAGTGGGAGACGACACTCTACGAGCAGTACTTC. It specifies CASSQEWETTLYEQYF.

The chain combines TRBV5-6 with TRBJ2-1; TRBD2 matches 11 bases. Trimming removed 7 bases from V and 0 bases from J; junction bases left unmatched: 12. Looked up from germline, CDR1 is SGHDT and CDR2 is YYEEEE. CDR3 length equals 18 residues. This CDR3 is CASLRLTSGSSSYNEQFF. CDR3 bases: TGTGCCAGCTTACGACTCACTAGCGGGAGTAGCTCCTACAATGAGCAGTTCTTC.

In its sample, this clonotype was seen a few times. The V call is TRBV4-1, the J call TRBJ1-2; 8 bases fit TRBD1. The germline V gene has CDR1 MGHRA and CDR2 YSYEKL. J was trimmed by 1 base and V by 5 bases; bases with no gene match: 12. The length of the CDR3 is 17 residues. CDR3 amino acids: CASSEGRRTGNNYGYTF. The CDR3 DNA reads as TGCGCCAGCAGCGAAGGGCGGAGGACAGGGAATAACTATGGCTACACCTTC.

V usage is TRBV29-1 and J usage is TRBJ2-5; no definite D call. This CDR3 region has 9 residues. V was clipped by 4 bases and J by 7 bases, with 4 bases between them. Germline CDR1 is SQVTM and CDR2 is ANQGSEA. As DNA, the CDR3 is TGCAGCGTTGGCCGGACCCAGTACTTC. Encoded protein: CSVGRTQYF.

The sample holds many counts of this clonotype. CDR3 sequence reads: CASRPAGGETQYF. CDR3 DNA sequence: TGTGCCAGCAGACCGGCGGGGGGGGAGACCCAGTACTTC. The chain has TRBV27 and TRBJ2-5, with 9 bases aligning to TRBD2. Germline CDR1 reads MNHEY; CDR2 reads SMNVEV (reference sequence). There are 13 residues in the CDR3. J gave up 5 bases and V 6 bases, and 4 bases lay outside the gene matches.

Points on this clonotype: A junction end diverges from the germline sequence, so it may reflect a read error. The chain recombines TRBV5-1 with TRBJ2-7, with TRBD2 matching over 7 bases. CDR1 and CDR2 from the germline V gene are SGHRS and YFSETQ. CDR3 length: 16 residues. CDR3 DNA: TGCGCCAGCAGCAGGACGGGGAGGGGCACGTCCTGCGAGCAGTACTTC. It specifies CASSRTGRGTSCEQYF.

This chain links TRBV9 with TRBJ2-1; 7 positions agree with TRBD2. This CDR3 comprises 14 residues. The V gene end was trimmed by 3 bases and the J gene end by 5 bases; junction bases not matched to a gene: 5. Germline V gives CDR1 SGDLS, CDR2 YYNGEE. CDR3 residues: CASSAGTKNNEQFF. For the CDR3, the DNA is TGTGCCAGCAGCGCCGGGACTAAGAACAATGAGCAGTTCTTC.

The V call is TRBV7-3, the J call TRBJ2-2; TRBD2 agrees at 11 bases. CDR1 SGHTA and CDR2 FQGTGA come from the germline V gene. With 4 bases clipped from V and 3 bases from J, the junction kept 4 bases outside the gene matches. The CDR3 sequence is 16 residues long. The CDR3: CASSWGLAEDTGELFF. CDR3 DNA: TGTGCCAGCAGCTGGGGACTAGCGGAGGACACCGGGGAGCTGTTTTTT.

On this clonotype itself: The junction differs from germline at one of its ends, possibly a read error. V and J are TRBV5-1 and TRBJ1-2; possibly TRBD1 for D (5 bases). The CDR3 spans 14 residues. The germline CDR1 and CDR2 sequences are SGHRS and YFSETQ. The CDR3 here is CASSFGTDNYGCTF. CDR3 in DNA: TGCGCCAGCAGCTTTGGTACGGACAACTATGGCTGCACCTTC.

The rearrangement joins TRBV6-1 to TRBJ2-3; TRBD1 matches at 8 bases. The CDR3 sequence is 19 residues long. Per the germline V gene, CDR1 is MNHNS and CDR2 is SASEGT. Trimming cost V 5 bases and J 0 bases; bases outside gene matches: 16. The CDR3 loop reads CASSQPLDPGQESTDTQYF. In nucleotides, the CDR3 is TGTGCCAGCAGTCAACCACTGGATCCGGGACAGGAGAGCACAGATACGCAGTATTTT.

The chain couples TRBV11-2 to TRBJ2-3; D remains unclear. From germline, CDR1 is SGHAT and CDR2 FQNNGV. The CDR3 contains 16 residues. Trimming removed 5 bases from V and 2 bases from J, with 17 bases in between. The CDR3 protein is CASSEEPRAYTDTQYF. CDR3 DNA sequence: TGTGCCAGCAGCGAAGAACCGCGAGCTTACACAGATACGCAGTATTTT.

This clonotype was observed a handful of times. This chain links TRBV12-3 or TRBV12-4 with TRBJ2-3; D might be TRBD1 or TRBD2, each matching 6 bases. The CDR3 is 15 residues long. Trimming cost V 3 bases and J 3 bases, with 13 bases left between them. CDR3 coding DNA: TGTGCCAGCAGTTTCAGGGGTAGCGGAACAGATACGCAGTATTTT. Translation gives CASSFRGSGTDTQYF.

This clonotype has a handful of counts. The V call is TRBV5-1, the J call TRBJ2-6; no reliable D call. The CDR3 spans 13 residues. With 4 bases removed from V and 2 bases from J, the gap between germline ends came to 4 bases. Per the germline V gene, CDR1 is SGHRS and CDR2 is YFSETQ. The CDR3 loop is CASSVTGANVLTF. For the CDR3, the DNA is TGCGCCAGCAGCGTCACTGGGGCCAACGTCCTGACTTTC.

This clonotype was recorded a few times. This chain connects TRBV20-1 to TRBJ2-5; D ambiguous. In germline, CDR1 is DFQATT, CDR2 SNEGSKA (reference sequence). Trimming cost V 4 bases and J 5 bases, with 11 bases left between them. CDR3 length: 12 residues. CDR3 DNA sequence: TGCAGTGCTAAACCCACCGTGGAGACCCAGTACTTC. The encoded protein is CSAKPTVETQYF.

This chain links TRBV20-1 with TRBJ2-7; D might be TRBD2 (6 bases). The CDR3 loop spans 14 amino acids. Germline V lookup: CDR1 DFQATT, CDR2 SNEGSKA (reference sequence). V lost 4 bases to trimming and J lost 3 bases, with 16 bases between them. CDR3 loop: CSAKHSGSFYEQYF. The CDR3 nucleotides read TGCAGTGCTAAACATTCCGGGAGCTTCTACGAGCAGTACTTC.

The table lists this clonotype with a few counts. The chain carries TRBV4-3 and TRBJ2-7, with a possible D match to TRBD2 (6 bases). CDR3 size: 14 residues. The germline V gene encodes CDR1 LGHNA and CDR2 YSLEER. V shed 1 base and J shed 4 bases, with 11 bases lying between them. The CDR3 here is CASSQVEGNYEQYF. CDR3 coding DNA: TGCGCCAGCAGCCAAGTGGAGGGGAATTACGAGCAGTACTTC.

This clonotype was observed a few times. The chain carries TRBV4-2 and TRBJ2-1; D is perhaps TRBD1 (7 bases). Germline CDR1 LGHNA, CDR2 YNFKEQ. The CDR3 sequence is 16 residues long. V was trimmed by 0 bases and J by 4 bases, leaving 13 bases between them. The CDR3 bases are TGTGCCAGCAGCCAAGATGTCAGGGGGGAATACAATGAGCAGTTCTTC. Translation gives CASSQDVRGEYNEQFF.

V is TRBV10-2 and J is TRBJ2-3, with TRBD2 matching over 9 bases. V gave up 8 bases and J gave up 5 bases; unmatched junction bases: 8. Per the germline V gene, CDR1 is WSHSY and CDR2 is SAAADI. This CDR3 has 14 amino acids. This CDR3 is CASVRTSAVDTQYF. The CDR3 nucleotides are TGCGCCAGCGTCCGGACTAGCGCGGTAGATACGCAGTATTTT.

V and J are TRBV29-1 and TRBJ2-7, with D uncertain. The V end was cut by 6 bases, the J end by 7 bases, with 19 bases between. Germline CDR1 reads SQVTM; CDR2 reads ANQGSEA. The CDR3 is made up of 13 amino acids. CDR3 DNA: TGCAGCGTCCGCAGGTTCCCTGATGGGGAGCAGTACTTC. It translates to CSVRRFPDGEQYF.

The chain employs TRBV7-2 and TRBJ2-3; D is perhaps TRBD2 (5 bases). CDR3 length equals 12 residues. The germline V gene has CDR1 SGHTA and CDR2 FQGNSA. With 5 bases removed from V and 6 bases from J, the gap between germline ends came to 9 bases. CDR3 residues: CASSGRVDTQYF. For the CDR3, the DNA is TGTGCCAGCAGCGGGAGAGTTGATACGCAGTATTTT.

This clonotype has only a few counts. The chain recombines TRBV12-3 or TRBV12-4 with TRBJ2-4; 13 bases map to TRBD2. Trimming removed 5 bases from V and 13 bases from J; junction bases left unmatched: 11. The CDR3 is made up of 15 amino acids. The CDR3 sequence: CASSPGLAGAGEQYF. In nucleotides, the CDR3 is TGTGCCAGCAGTCCCGGACTAGCGGGAGCTGGAGAGCAGTACTTC.

This clonotype has only a few counts. The V and J genes are TRBV4-1 and TRBJ2-1; TRBD2 might be the D (5 bases). Trimming stripped 4 bases from V and 6 bases from J, with 13 bases between. This CDR3 comprises 14 residues. CDR1 and CDR2 (germline): MGHRA, YSYEKL. DNA for the CDR3: TGCGCCAGCAGCCGAGGGCGGTTGGGCAATGAGCAGTTCTTC. Translation gives CASSRGRLGNEQFF.

The CDR3 DNA reads as TGTGCCTGGACTAGCGGGAGGTACGAGCAGTACTTC. Protein product: CAWTSGRYEQYF. The chain combines TRBV30 with TRBJ2-7; 11 nucleotides match TRBD2. The CDR3 runs to 12 residues. Germline V CDR1 and CDR2: GTSNPN, SVGIG (reference sequence). Trimming removed 4 bases from V and 4 bases from J; junction bases left unmatched: 0.

This chain's CDR3 is CASSQDRPTDTQYF. The CDR3 coding sequence is TGTGCCAGCAGCCAAGATAGGCCCACAGATACGCAGTATTTT. The chain uses TRBV4-2 and TRBJ2-3; D call uncertain. The V and J ends lost 0 bases and 2 bases respectively, with 6 bases between them. CDR1 LGHNA and CDR2 YNFKEQ come from the germline V gene. This CDR3 has 14 amino acids.

In nucleotides, the CDR3 is TGTGCCAGCAGCCTGACTAGCGGGGGAACAGATACGCAGTATTTT. It yields the protein CASSLTSGGTDTQYF. The chain combines TRBV7-9 with TRBJ2-3; 12 nucleotides match TRBD2. The trim removed 5 bases at V and 3 bases at J, leaving 3 bases unmatched. The CDR3 consists of 15 residues. Germline V gene sequence: CDR1 SEHNR, CDR2 FQNEAQ (reference sequence).

The chain links TRBV20-1 to TRBJ2-3; either TRBD1 or TRBD2 may fit D (5 bases each). The CDR3 runs to 14 residues. V was pared by 3 bases and J by 4 bases, with 14 bases between. Germline V gives CDR1 DFQATT, CDR2 SNEGSKA (reference sequence). The CDR3 spells CSARRDASADTQYF. The CDR3 DNA is TGCAGTGCTAGGAGGGACGCATCGGCAGATACGCAGTATTTT.

The chain has TRBV20-1 and TRBJ2-1; TRBD2 aligns across 10 bases. The germline gives CDR1 DFQATT, CDR2 SNEGSKA (reference sequence). The V and J ends lost 3 bases and 10 bases, in that order; junction bases with no gene match: 15. The CDR3 is 16 amino acids. CDR3 coding DNA: TGCAGTGCTAGGGGCCCCGGGGCTAGCGGGAGACAAGAGCAGTTCTTC. It is translated as CSARGPGASGRQEQFF.

Only a few counts were recorded for this clonotype. The chain is built from TRBV12-3 or TRBV12-4 and TRBJ1-4; TRBD1 matches 10 bases. Unmatched junction bases numbered 9, after V lost 7 bases and J lost 7 bases. The CDR3 has 15 residues. The CDR3 bases are TGTGCCAGCACCCTCTATGGGACAGGGGTTGAAAAACTGTTTTTT. Its translation: CASTLYGTGVEKLFF.

J is TRBJ2-2 and V is TRBV12-3 or TRBV12-4; the D is unclear. The CDR3 is made up of 11 amino acids. Trimming stripped 10 bases from V and 8 bases from J, with 11 bases between. CDR3 nucleotides: TGTGCCACCAAGCCCGTTGGGGAGCTGTTTTTT. Its translation: CATKPVGELFF.

This clonotype turned up a few times. The V and J genes are TRBV7-2 and TRBJ2-7, with TRBD2 matching 15 bases. The germline CDR1 and CDR2 sequences are SGHTA and FQGNSA. J lost 0 bases, V lost 4 bases, and 4 bases had no gene match. CDR3 length: 17 residues. As DNA, the CDR3 is TGTGCCAGCAGCTCGGGACTAGCGGGGGGAAGCTCCTACGAGCAGTACTTC. Its translation: CASSSGLAGGSSYEQYF. The full variable domain, rest sourced from reference TRBV7-2 and TRBJ2-7, is GAGVSQSPSNKVTEKGKDVELRCDPISGHTALYWYRQSLGQGLEFLIYFQGNSAPDKSGLPSDRFSAERTGGSVSTLTIQRTQQEDSAVYLCASSSGLAGGSSYEQYFGPGTRLTVT.

J is TRBJ2-6 and V is TRBV27, with 9 bases fitting TRBD1. V lost 5 bases to trimming and J lost 4 bases; unmatched junction nucleotides: 12. The germline V gene has CDR1 MNHEY and CDR2 SMNVEV (reference sequence). The length of the CDR3 is 18 residues. The CDR3 nucleotides are TGTGCCAGCAGTATGCGGACAGGGGTGATCTCGGGGGCCAACGTCCTGACTTTC. As protein: CASSMRTGVISGANVLTF.